What follows are 12 T cell receptor beta chains derived from one specimen sequenced in a study of blood T cell repertoires in COVID-19. Repertoires were generated with immunoSEQ multiplex PCR, while TCRdb's copy carries only in-frame clones and drops some. The table has about 91,000 clones, about 77% seen once; the top ten hold about 10%. Sample: peripheral blood. The receptor source for this set is a woman of 80 years or more with acute or convalescent COVID-19.

The genes are TRBV5-1 and TRBJ2-2; no definite D call. The CDR3 is 13 amino acids. Trimming took 3 bases from V and 7 from J, leaving 10 bases between them. In germline, CDR1 is SGHRS, CDR2 YFSETQ. The CDR3 sequence: CASSSIYSGELFF. Written as DNA, the CDR3 is TGCGCCAGCAGCTCGATTTATAGCGGGGAGCTGTTTTTT.

This clone was seen more than once but under ten times. The CDR3 is CATTSGGYEQYF. The CDR3 DNA follows: TGTGCCACAACTAGCGGGGGCTACGAGCAGTACTTC. The chain couples TRBV5-5 to TRBJ2-7; 11 bases match TRBD2. Per the germline V gene, CDR1 is SGHKS and CDR2 is YYEKEE (reference sequence). V trimming: 9 bases; J trimming: 3 bases; junction bases outside the gene matches: 2. This CDR3 region has 12 residues.

In the case of this clone: At one of its ends the junction is not consistent with the germline gene, which may arise from a read error. The CDR3 coding sequence is TGTGCCAGCAGCTCAACTGAACAGGGAAGCCAATGGTTC. It specifies CASSSTEQGSQWF. The chain couples TRBV11-3 to TRBJ2-7, with D tentatively TRBD1 (6 bases). From germline, CDR1 is SGHNT and CDR2 YENEEA. The CDR3 contains 13 residues.

This sequence joins TRBV10-3 and TRBJ2-7; 9 bases map to TRBD1. Germline V gives CDR1 ENHRY, CDR2 SYGVKD. This CDR3 comprises 15 residues. The junction had 9 bases not matched to a gene; V was cut back by 5 bases and J by 4 bases. The CDR3 sequence: CAISQGQGFLYEQYF. CDR3 coding DNA: TGTGCCATCAGTCAGGGACAGGGTTTTCTGTACGAGCAGTACTTC.

The chain carries TRBV27 and TRBJ1-6, with TRBD1 matching 8 bases. The CDR3 runs 15 residues. CDR1 and CDR2 (germline): MNHEY, SMNVEV (reference sequence). With V trimmed by 0 bases and J by 9 bases, 4 bases remained unmatched. The CDR3 here is CASSLSKTGVSPLHF. CDR3 nucleotide sequence: TGTGCCAGCAGTTTATCGAAGACAGGGGTTTCACCCCTCCACTTT.

The J gene is TRBJ2-3, the V gene TRBV7-2; TRBD1 matches at 7 bases. Germline lookup yields CDR1 SGHTA and CDR2 FQGNSA. The CDR3 contains 16 residues. J was trimmed by 2 bases and V by 4 bases; bases with no gene match: 9. The CDR3 coding sequence is TGTGCCAGCAGCTCCCTCGAGGGGGCCCTCACAGATACGCAGTATTTT. Its translation is CASSSLEGALTDTQYF.

The chain is built from TRBV7-9 and TRBJ1-5; D perhaps matches TRBD1 (5 bases). Germline CDR1 reads SEHNR; CDR2 reads FQNEAQ (reference sequence). V lost 3 bases and J 0 bases, leaving 9 bases between the germline ends. The CDR3 has 15 residues. CDR3 in amino acids: CASSLGQYSNQPQHF. The DNA for the CDR3 is TGTGCCAGCAGCTTGGGGCAGTATAGCAATCAGCCCCAGCATTTT.

This clone occurred a few times. The chain couples TRBV11-3 to TRBJ2-1, with TRBD2 matching 12 bases. The germline gives CDR1 SGHNT, CDR2 YENEEA. Trimming removed 5 bases from V and 6 bases from J; junction bases left unmatched: 5. The CDR3 consists of 15 residues. Here the CDR3 DNA reads TGTGCCAGCAGCAGAGGACTAGCGGGAAGCAATGAGCAGTTCTTC. Protein: CASSRGLAGSNEQFF.

This chain connects TRBV9 to TRBJ2-7; the D gene is possibly TRBD1 (8 bases). This CDR3 region has 14 residues. Trimming left V 7 bases short and J 6 bases short, with 20 bases between. From germline, CDR1 is SGDLS and CDR2 YYNGEE. The CDR3 region is CASAPQDREGEQYF. CDR3 nucleotide sequence: TGTGCCAGCGCCCCCCAGGACAGGGAGGGCGAGCAGTACTTC.

This clone was detected once. The CDR3 here is CATSDPPGLATDTQYF. The CDR3, as DNA: TGTGCCACCAGTGATCCACCGGGACTAGCAACAGATACGCAGTATTTT. The chain links TRBV24-1 to TRBJ2-3; 9 bases are shared with TRBD2. Germline V gene data show CDR1 as KGHDR and CDR2 as SFDVKD. V shed 3 bases and J 3 bases; nucleotides not matched to a gene: 6. The CDR3 runs to 16 residues.

This clone was seen more than once but under ten times. This rearrangement joins TRBV5-1 to TRBJ2-1; TRBD1 matches at 7 bases. V gave up 0 bases and J gave up 10 bases; unmatched junction bases: 10. CDR1 is SGHRS, CDR2 YFSETQ, per germline. The CDR3 loop spans 15 amino acids. The CDR3 nucleotides are TGCGCCAGCAGCTTGGCCCCGGGACAGACCGCCGAGCAGTTCTTC. Translated: CASSLAPGQTAEQFF.

This clone was seen more than once but under ten times. The V and J genes are TRBV12-3 or TRBV12-4 and TRBJ1-2; D may be TRBD1 (6 bases). The germline V and J ends were trimmed by 7 bases and 3 bases, with 12 bases remaining between them. This CDR3 has 13 amino acids. CDR3 sequence reads: CASTRGFYYGYTF. The DNA of the CDR3 is TGTGCCAGCACCAGGGGCTTCTACTATGGCTACACCTTC.